The 23 T cell receptor beta chains below were found in one sample sequenced in a study of cytomegalovirus exposure and HLA in healthy donors. PCR primers comprised 60 Vbeta and 13 Jbeta primers. Data came from immunoSEQ multiplex PCR; TCRdb stores just in-frame clones and leaves some out. The sample lists over 110,000 clones, approximately 83% occurring once. The sample was PBMCs. These TCRs come from a male donor in good health and CMV-seronegative.

The chain employs TRBV6-4 and TRBJ2-3, with D unclear. Germline lookup yields CDR1 MRHNA and CDR2 SNTAGT. Trimming left V 0 bases short and J 1 base short, with 5 bases between. This CDR3 is 14 amino acids long. DNA for the CDR3: TGTGCCAGCAGTGACTCCCCTGGCACAGATACGCAGTATTTT. This sequence encodes CASSDSPGTDTQYF.

This chain uses TRBV7-3 with TRBJ2-1, with TRBD2 matching 8 bases. Germline CDR1 reads SGHTA; CDR2 reads FQGTGA. The CDR3 length is 16 residues. The J segment lost 7 bases and the V segment lost 6 bases, leaving 14 bases of the junction unmatched. As DNA, the CDR3 is TGTGCCAGCAGTTCAGGGATAAGCGGGAGTTCGAATGAGCAGTTCTTC. It yields the protein CASSSGISGSSNEQFF.

The chain employs TRBV11-2 and TRBJ2-1, with 8 bases lining up with TRBD2. The ends lost 0 bases at V and 6 bases at J; junction bases unmatched: 13. CDR1 and CDR2 (germline): SGHAT, FQNNGV. The CDR3 contains 18 residues. This CDR3 reads CASSLDALGPGRANEQFF. The CDR3, as DNA: TGTGCCAGCAGCTTAGACGCCCTCGGTCCCGGGAGGGCCAATGAGCAGTTCTTC.

This chain's CDR3 is CASSVGGLAGDEQFF. The CDR3 nucleotides are TGTGCCAGCAGCGTAGGTGGACTAGCGGGAGATGAGCAGTTCTTC. This chain links TRBV9 with TRBJ2-1; 13 bases are shared with TRBD2. Germline CDR1 is SGDLS and CDR2 is YYNGEE. V gave up 0 bases and J gave up 8 bases; unmatched junction bases: 2. This CDR3 has 15 amino acids.

The rearrangement joins TRBV4-2 to TRBJ1-3; 9 positions match TRBD1. The CDR3 covers 18 residues. Germline values: CDR1 LGHNA, CDR2 YNFKEQ. Trimming took 4 bases from V and 1 from J; bases not matched to a gene: 11. The CDR3 protein is CASSLPGQGAPSGNTIYF. The CDR3 DNA is TGTGCCAGCAGCCTCCCGGGACAGGGAGCCCCTTCTGGAAACACCATATATTTT.

A single count supports this clone. The chain joins TRBV5-1 to TRBJ2-7; possibly TRBD2 for D (7 bases). The CDR3 spans 15 residues. V was clipped by 0 bases and J by 6 bases, with 16 bases between them. Germline assignment: CDR1 SGHRS and CDR2 YFSETQ. The CDR3 nucleotides read TGCGCCAGCAGCTTGGGCGGGGGCGGTGGCGGCGAGCAGTACTTC. Translated, it gives CASSLGGGGGGEQYF.

This chain uses TRBV7-9 with TRBJ2-1; 14 nucleotides align to TRBD2. Germline V gene sequence: CDR1 SEHNR, CDR2 FQNEAQ (reference sequence). The length of the CDR3 is 15 residues. V trimming: 5 bases; J trimming: 9 bases; junction bases outside the gene matches: 6. In nucleotides, the CDR3 is TGTGCCAGCAGCCAGGGACTAGCGGGAGAGGTTGAGCAGTTCTTC. Its protein is CASSQGLAGEVEQFF.

The chain uses TRBV14 and TRBJ2-7, with 8 bases aligning to TRBD2. Trimming took 4 bases from V and 0 from J; bases not matched to a gene: 8. The CDR3 is 16 residues long. Germline CDR1 reads SGHDN; CDR2 reads FVKESK. The CDR3 nucleotides are TGTGCCAGCAGCCGCGGACTAGCTGCCGGCTCCTACGAGCAGTACTTC. This encodes CASSRGLAAGSYEQYF.

V gene TRBV7-8 combines with J gene TRBJ2-3, with 8 bases aligning to TRBD2. V trimming: 7 bases; J trimming: 1 base; junction bases outside the gene matches: 7. The CDR3 is 15 residues long. Per germline, CDR1 SGHVS and CDR2 FQNEAQ. The CDR3 DNA sequence: TGTGCCAGCAATCCAGCGGGAGAAGGCACAGATACGCAGTATTTT. Amino acid sequence: CASNPAGEGTDTQYF.

The chain carries TRBV6-6 and TRBJ2-2; unclear D gene. Trimming stripped 7 bases from V and 6 bases from J, with 9 bases between. CDR3 size: 12 residues. Germline-derived CDR1 and CDR2 are MNHNY and SVGAGI (reference sequence). The DNA for the CDR3 is TGTGCCAGCATTGGGCCCGCCGGGGAGCTGTTTTTT. Its translation: CASIGPAGELFF.

The chain has TRBV7-2 and TRBJ2-7; 7 bases are a match to TRBD2. CDR1 SGHTA and CDR2 FQGNSA come from the germline V gene. The V segment lost 5 bases and the J segment 5 bases; nucleotides outside the gene matches: 15. CDR3 length: 16 amino acids. In DNA, the CDR3 is TGTGCCAGCAGCCCATATACGGCGGGAGCGGTCCACGAGCAGTACTTC. Translation gives CASSPYTAGAVHEQYF.

This clone came up a few times. This chain connects TRBV7-6 to TRBJ2-5; D not certain. The end of the DNA aligns better with TRBJ2-7, so the J call may be wrong. In germline, CDR1 is SGHVS, CDR2 FNYEAQ. This CDR3 is 13 amino acids long. The CDR3 DNA reads TGTGCCAGCAGCTTAGGTGACTCTTACGAGCAGTACTTC. This gives the protein CASSLGDSYEQYF.

This clone appeared once. An end of the junction does not agree with germline; a read error may underlie this. V is TRBV7-9 and J is TRBJ1-1; no firm D call. Germline V lookup: CDR1 SEHNR, CDR2 FQNEAQ (reference sequence). The CDR3 contains 12 residues. The CDR3 is CASTLAAGESFF. The CDR3, as DNA: TGTGCCAGCACCTTAGCAGCTGGAGAATCTTTCTTT. Filled out from reference TRBV7-9 and TRBJ1-1, the complete variable domain reads DTGVSQNPRHKITKRGQNVTFRCDPISEHNRLYWYRQTLGQGPEFLTYFQNEAQLEKSRLLSDRFSAERPKGSFSTLEIQRTEQGDSAMYLCASTLAAGESFFGQGTRLTVV.

The chain carries TRBV6-1 and TRBJ1-1; 9 nucleotides match TRBD1. The V and J ends lost 6 bases and 2 bases, in that order; junction bases with no gene match: 7. The CDR3 contains 15 residues. Germline lookup yields CDR1 MNHNS and CDR2 SASEGT. This chain's CDR3 is CASRDRGSINTEAFF. The CDR3 nucleotides read TGTGCCAGCAGAGACAGGGGGAGTATAAACACTGAAGCTTTCTTT.

This chain joins TRBV7-6 and TRBJ2-5; D unclear. The CDR3 totals 13 residues. Germline CDR1 and CDR2: SGHVS and FNYEAQ. V was pared by 4 bases and J by 7 bases, with 13 bases between. Here the CDR3 DNA reads TGTGCCAGCAGCTCCAGAAGATACCCGACCCAGTACTTC. Translated, it gives CASSSRRYPTQYF.

V usage is TRBV5-6 and J usage is TRBJ2-1, with D tentatively TRBD1 (6 bases). CDR1 is SGHDT, CDR2 YYEEEE, per germline. This CDR3 is built from 15 residues. Trimming took off 0 bases at V and 5 bases at J, with 12 bases between the two ends. The CDR3 DNA is TGTGCCAGCAGCTTGGGGGACACCGATCACAATGAGCAGTTCTTC. Protein sequence: CASSLGDTDHNEQFF.

The chain carries TRBV4-1 and TRBJ2-4, with 10 bases lining up with TRBD1. The CDR3 is 17 amino acids. Germline values: CDR1 MGHRA, CDR2 YSYEKL. V dropped 0 bases and J dropped 7; count of bases not matched to a gene: 9. Written as DNA, the CDR3 is TGCGCCAGCAGCCAAGATGGTTTCGAGGACAGGGGGAACATTCAGTACTTC. Its translation is CASSQDGFEDRGNIQYF.

The chain carries TRBV6-6 and TRBJ1-1; D not certain. The germline V gene encodes CDR1 MNHNY and CDR2 SVGAGI (reference sequence). Trimming shortened V by 5 bases and J by 6 bases, and 16 bases separated the two germline ends. This CDR3 has 14 residues. The CDR3 region has the DNA TGTGCCAGCAGTGACTTGGACTTATCTGCTGAAGCTTTCTTT. Encoded protein: CASSDLDLSAEAFF.

The chain joins TRBV7-9 to TRBJ2-3; 9 bases match TRBD2. CDR1 and CDR2 from the germline V gene are SEHNR and FQNEAQ (reference sequence). Unmatched junction bases numbered 6, after V lost 3 bases and J lost 2 bases. CDR3 length: 16 amino acids. DNA of the CDR3: TGTGCCAGCAGCTTGGGTCTAGCGGGACCCACAGATACGCAGTATTTT. Translating it yields CASSLGLAGPTDTQYF.

The chain combines TRBV6-5 with TRBJ2-7; 7 bases map to TRBD1. The CDR3 contains 12 residues. Germline values: CDR1 MNHEY, CDR2 SVGAGI. J was trimmed by 5 bases and V by 6 bases; bases with no gene match: 4. The CDR3 is CASSHGQDEQYF. The DNA of the CDR3 is TGTGCCAGCAGCCACGGACAGGACGAGCAGTACTTC.

V gene TRBV7-2 combines with J gene TRBJ2-7; TRBD1 is a possible D gene (6 bases). This CDR3 is built from 14 residues. The V and J ends lost 3 bases and 2 bases respectively, with 11 bases between them. From germline, CDR1 is SGHTA and CDR2 FQGNSA. CDR3 sequence reads: CASSFYPGAYEQYF. Written as DNA, the CDR3 is TGTGCCAGCAGCTTTTACCCAGGGGCCTACGAGCAGTACTTC.

This clone showed up just once. This chain connects TRBV6-1 to TRBJ1-1; 7 nucleotides agree with TRBD1. Per germline, CDR1 MNHNS and CDR2 SASEGT. CDR3 length: 15 amino acids. The V gene end was trimmed by 7 bases and the J gene end by 1 base; junction bases not matched to a gene: 9. The CDR3 here is CASIEGAWWNTEAFF. The DNA for the CDR3 is TGTGCCAGCATAGAGGGGGCGTGGTGGAACACTGAAGCTTTCTTT.

The chain uses TRBV6-1 and TRBJ2-3; 7 positions match TRBD1. The CDR3 totals 15 residues. The germline gives CDR1 MNHNS, CDR2 SASEGT. The trim removed 2 bases at V and 4 bases at J, leaving 6 bases unmatched. The CDR3 sequence is CASSERGQFPDTQYF. Written as DNA, the CDR3 is TGTGCCAGCAGTGAAAGGGGACAGTTCCCAGATACGCAGTATTTT.